The T cell receptor (beta chain) described here comes from a study of blood T cell repertoires in COVID-19. On the study more broadly: The United States, Italy and Spain supplied acute and convalescent COVID-19 samples. The cDNA or gDNA used as material had been derived from T cells, B-cell-depleted T cells, or PBMCs.

This clone has more than one count but fewer than ten. Data came from immunoSEQ multiplex PCR; TCRdb stores just in-frame clones and leaves some out. The sample carries some 15,000 clones, more than 80% recorded once. Germline values: CDR1 SEHNR, CDR2 FQNEAQ (reference sequence). The CDR3 runs to 15 residues. V was cut by 5 bases and J by 8 bases, with 16 bases left in between. The chain combines TRBV7-9 with TRBJ1-6; unclear D gene. Input material: peripheral blood. This receptor was taken from a man aged 50 to 60 with active COVID-19. CDR3 sequence (DNA): TGTGCCAGCAGCCGATATGACGGGTCCGATTCACCCCTCCACTTT. It codes for CASSRYDGSDSPLHF.